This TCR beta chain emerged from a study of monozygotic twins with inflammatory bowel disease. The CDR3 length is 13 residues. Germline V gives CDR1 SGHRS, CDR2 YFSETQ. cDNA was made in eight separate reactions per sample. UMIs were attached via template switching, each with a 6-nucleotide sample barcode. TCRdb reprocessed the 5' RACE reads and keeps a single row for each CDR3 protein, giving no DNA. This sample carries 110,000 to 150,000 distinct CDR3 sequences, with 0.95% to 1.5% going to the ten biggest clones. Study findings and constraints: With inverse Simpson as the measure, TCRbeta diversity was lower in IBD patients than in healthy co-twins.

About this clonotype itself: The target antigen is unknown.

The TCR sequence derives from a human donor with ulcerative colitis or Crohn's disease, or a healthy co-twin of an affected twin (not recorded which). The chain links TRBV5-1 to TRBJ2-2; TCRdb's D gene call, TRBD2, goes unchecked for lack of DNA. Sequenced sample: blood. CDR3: CASSFRETGELFF.